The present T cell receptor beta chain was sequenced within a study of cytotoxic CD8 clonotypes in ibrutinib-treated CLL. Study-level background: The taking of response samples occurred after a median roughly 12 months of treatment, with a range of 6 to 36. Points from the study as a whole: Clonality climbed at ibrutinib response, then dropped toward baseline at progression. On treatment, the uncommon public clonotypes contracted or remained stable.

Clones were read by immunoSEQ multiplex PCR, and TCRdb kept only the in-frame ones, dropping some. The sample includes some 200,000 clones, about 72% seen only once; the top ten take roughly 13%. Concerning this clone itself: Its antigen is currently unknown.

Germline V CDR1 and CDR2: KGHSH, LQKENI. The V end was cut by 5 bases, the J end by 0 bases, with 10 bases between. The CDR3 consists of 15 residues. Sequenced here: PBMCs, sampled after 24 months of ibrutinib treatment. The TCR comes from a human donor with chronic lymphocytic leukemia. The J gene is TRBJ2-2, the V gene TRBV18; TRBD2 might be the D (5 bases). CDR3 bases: TGTGCCAGCTCAAGGAGCGGAGCGAACACCGGGGAGCTGTTTTTT. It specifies CASSRSGANTGELFF.